These 12 T cell receptor beta chains came from one sample sequenced in a study of Graves' ophthalmopathy and Graves' hyperthyroidism. TCR beta CDR3 amplification used RNA transcripts. After a first-round RT-PCR with HTBI primers, a second-round multiplex PCR was run. MiXCR, run by TCRdb on the multiplex PCR reads, gives a single entry per CDR3 protein. In the table there are 200,000 to 250,000 distinct CDR3 sequences, around 45% of which are singletons. The sequenced material came from peripheral blood. The receptors stem from an adult man with Graves' ophthalmopathy.

In this sample, this clonotype turned up a few times. This chain uses TRBV5-4 with TRBJ2-7; D gene uncertain. Per the germline V gene, CDR1 is SGHNT and CDR2 is YYREEE (reference sequence). Trimming shortened V by 0 bases and J by 6 bases, and 10 bases separated the two germline ends. The CDR3 consists of 13 residues. CDR3 nucleotides: TGTGCCAGCAGCTTGGGGGCAGTGGGCGAGCAGTACTTC. Translating it yields CASSLGAVGEQYF.

This clonotype was detected many times. The chain joins TRBV20-1 to TRBJ1-6, with unresolved D. The CDR3 totals 12 residues. Germline values: CDR1 DFQATT, CDR2 SNEGSKA (reference sequence). Trimming took 6 bases from V and 9 from J, leaving 12 bases between them. The CDR3 here is CSAFRPGSPLHF. Here the CDR3 DNA reads TGCAGTGCGTTCCGACCGGGTTCACCCCTCCACTTT.

This sequence joins TRBV11-2 and TRBJ2-5; TRBD1 might be the D (6 bases). The CDR3 is 15 residues long. V was pared by 0 bases and J by 7 bases, with 15 bases between. Looked up from germline, CDR1 is SGHAT and CDR2 is FQNNGV. The CDR3 bases are TGTGCCAGCAGCTTAGAGGGGGCGATACGGGTGACCCAGTACTTC. Amino acids: CASSLEGAIRVTQYF.

This clonotype was counted a single time. The chain joins TRBV5-5 to TRBJ1-1; 11 positions agree with TRBD1. The CDR3 extends over 16 amino acids. The V gene's germline CDR1 is SGHKS and CDR2 YYEKEE (reference sequence). V shed 2 bases, J shed 3 bases, and the junction held 6 bases outside the gene matches. The CDR3 bases are TGTGCCAGCAGCTTAGGACAGGGGGCTGGGGACACTGAAGCTTTCTTT. Protein: CASSLGQGAGDTEAFF.

This clonotype was recorded at least ten times. The V call is TRBV29-1, the J call TRBJ2-5, with D possibly being TRBD1 (5 bases). Trimming took off 2 bases at V and 1 base at J, with 8 bases between the two ends. Germline V lookup: CDR1 SQVTM, CDR2 ANQGSEA. The CDR3 is 13 residues long. CDR3 in amino acids: CSVEWGTQETQYF. As DNA, the CDR3 is TGCAGCGTTGAATGGGGCACCCAAGAGACCCAGTACTTC.

This clonotype was counted many times. V and J are TRBV20-1 and TRBJ2-7, with unresolved D. The CDR3 has 16 amino acids. Germline V gene lookup returns CDR1 DFQATT and CDR2 SNEGSKA (reference sequence). V lost 5 bases to trimming and J lost 0 bases, with 20 bases between them. This CDR3 reads CSAARRIPWSSYEQYF. CDR3 DNA sequence: TGCAGTGCTGCACGTCGGATCCCATGGAGCTCCTACGAGCAGTACTTC.

Many counts were recorded for this clonotype. The gene calls are TRBV5-8 and TRBJ2-7; D perhaps matches TRBD1 (5 bases). The CDR3 covers 12 residues. V gave up 3 bases and J gave up 3 bases, with 7 bases separating them. Per germline, CDR1 SGHTS and CDR2 YDEGEE. The CDR3 DNA follows: TGTGCCAGCAGCTGGGGCAGCTACGAGCAGTACTTC. Protein: CASSWGSYEQYF.

This chain links TRBV20-1 with TRBJ1-2; a possible D gene is TRBD1 (6 bases). Germline assignment: CDR1 DFQATT and CDR2 SNEGSKA (reference sequence). This CDR3 is 13 amino acids long. The V end was cut by 0 bases, the J end by 4 bases, with 9 bases between. Here the CDR3 reads CSARDRGPYGYTF. The CDR3 coding sequence is TGCAGTGCTAGAGACAGGGGACCCTATGGCTACACCTTC.

In nucleotides, the CDR3 is TGTGCCAGCAGTTATCAGTCGGTGGGGGAGCTGTTTTTT. Its translation: CASSYQSVGELFF. The V call is TRBV9, the J call TRBJ2-2, with unresolved D. Germline CDR1 is SGDLS and CDR2 is YYNGEE. Between the trimmed V and J ends, which lost 5 bases and 8 bases, there was a span of 13 bases. The CDR3 extends over 13 amino acids.

CDR3 bases: TGCGCCAGCAGCCTACTAGCGGGGATGGCGACCCAGTACTTC. It codes for CASSLLAGMATQYF. The rearrangement uses TRBV10-2 and TRBJ2-5, with TRBD2 matching 10 bases. Per the germline V gene, CDR1 is WSHSY and CDR2 is SAAADI. V gave up 6 bases and J gave up 7 bases; unmatched junction bases: 8. The CDR3 is 14 residues long.

This rearrangement joins TRBV12-3 or TRBV12-4 to TRBJ2-7; D possibly corresponds to TRBD1 (6 bases). The V and J ends lost 8 bases and 6 bases respectively, with 14 bases between them. This CDR3 region has 12 residues. CDR3 sequence (DNA): TGTGCCAGCGGTCCAGGGGCAGGCGAGCAGTACTTC. Translation: CASGPGAGEQYF.

This chain joins TRBV19 and TRBJ2-7, with 9 positions matching TRBD1. J was trimmed by 3 bases and V by 6 bases; bases with no gene match: 6. Germline CDR1 reads LNHDA; CDR2 reads SQIVND (reference sequence). The CDR3 spans 14 residues. Written as DNA, the CDR3 is TGTGCCAGTAGGTACGGGACAGGGAGCTACGAGCAGTACTTC. Protein sequence: CASRYGTGSYEQYF.